These 3 T cell receptor beta chains were all obtained from the same sample, sequenced in a study of blood T cell repertoires in COVID-19 (dated by TCRdb to between 2020 and 2021). The receptor library was made with the immunoSEQ multiplex PCR assay. Sourced from immuneACCESS, this table was stored by TCRdb with only in-frame sequences that have V and J called. A share of the clones is absent; for the studies checked, an unresolved V gene accounts for under half, and the remainder has no known explanation. This sample holds about 150,000 clones; approximately 90% were observed only once. The ten largest make up roughly 1.5% of the sample. The sequencing sample was made of peripheral blood. These receptors came from a human donor in a cohort sampled during active COVID-19.

This chain links TRBV2 with TRBJ2-2, with D possibly TRBD1 on 5 matching bases. V shed 5 bases and J shed 6 bases, with 22 bases lying between them. Germline V gives CDR1 SNHLY, CDR2 FYNNEI. The CDR3 length is 17 residues. The chain's CDR3 is CASSKVWQGVTAGELFF. In DNA, the CDR3 is TGTGCCAGCAGTAAGGTGTGGCAGGGCGTTACAGCCGGGGAGCTGTTTTTT.

The V and J genes are TRBV19 and TRBJ1-5, with no clear D. The CDR3 contains 15 residues. Germline V lookup: CDR1 LNHDA, CDR2 SQIVND (reference sequence). V lost 5 bases, J lost 4 bases, and 15 bases lay in between. CDR3 in amino acids: CASSPLKGGNQPQHF. Here the CDR3 DNA reads TGTGCCAGTAGTCCCCTAAAGGGCGGGAATCAGCCCCAGCATTTT.

In DNA form, the CDR3 reads TGTGCCAGTAGTATGGGAGACGGGGAAGCTTTCTTT. Protein: CASSMGDGEAFF. The rearrangement links TRBV19 to TRBJ1-1, with D hard to call. Deletions cut 3 bases from V and 8 bases from J, with 10 bases between. Per the germline V gene, CDR1 is LNHDA and CDR2 is SQIVND (reference sequence). The CDR3 totals 12 residues.